This TCR beta chain was found in a study of blood T cell repertoires in COVID-19 (dated by TCRdb to the early 2020s). At the level of the whole study: The collaborator samples originated in the United States, Italy and Spain and spanned the acute and convalescent phases of COVID-19. The prospective study material was composed of cDNA or gDNA derived from T cells, B-cell-depleted T cells, or PBMCs. Subjects who had been exposed to COVID-19, were actively infected with it, or had recovered from it provided the deeply sampled blood TCRbeta repertoires that made up the dataset. Nearly every sample came with metadata listing a de-identified subject ID, COVID-19 status, age in years and sex. Where HLA class I and class II types were available, the types were taken from metadata supplied by the sample provider, not from assay-based typing. Samples were obtained from the ongoing ImmuneRACE study (first 160 participants) and from about 1,300 subjects provided by 6 global collaborators. The repertoires were made available in a free public database intended to serve as a resource for research on the immune response to SARS-CoV-2.

To note about this clone: This clone's antigen is unknown. Base qualities are not provided; no much larger clone lies one nucleotide away.

From V the trimming removes 7 bases and from J it removes 5 bases, while the gene matches leave 13 bases of the junction unaccounted for. CDR1 and CDR2, per the germline V gene, are SQVTM and ANQGSEA. The CDR3 holds 15 amino acids from the cysteine to the phenylalanine. The kept DNA is CDR3 alone, 45 bases in frame from the first base. TCRbeta CDR3 regions were amplified from genomic DNA using the immunoSEQ Assay, a bias-controlled multiplex PCR. The study's processing was this. The number of nucleated cells in each sample was estimated by amplification of reference gene primers within the assay. To quantify the absolute abundance of each unique TCRbeta CDR3 rearrangement, sequence reads were collapsed and filtered. For each sample, productive Simpson clonality was calculated as the square root of Simpson's diversity index over productive rearrangements. Imported from immuneACCESS, the table was reduced by TCRdb to in-frame sequences with V and J called. These copies leave out some clones; in studies compared against another copy, an unresolved V gene accounts for under half, and the cause of the remainder is not known. The V and J calls and clone size are taken from that table; D and trimming were inferred from the DNA. This sample holds around 150,000 clones; approximately 90% were observed only once. The ten largest clones add up to 5% to 6% of the sample.

The study at large found these results: Clinical and demographic metadata were provided uncurated, with the amount varying by source and participant.

The collaborating institutions used their own protocols to collect whole blood in K2EDTA tubes. For TCRbeta analysis, collaborators shipped samples as frozen whole blood, isolated PBMCs, or DNA extracted from either of those sample types. The rearrangement joined TRBV29-1 to TRBJ2-4; the junction holds 8 bases that match TRBD2. Material for sequencing was peripheral blood. This sequence was found in a human donor in a cohort sampled during active COVID-19. The CDR3 reads CSARDSGLAQNIQYF. The nucleotide sequence is given as TGCAGCGCCCGTGATTCCGGACTAGCTCAAAACATTCAGTACTTC.